This TCR beta chain was recovered during a study of cytomegalovirus exposure and HLA in healthy donors. Findings and caveats of the study: Being indistinguishable, some V segments were excluded, TRBV6-2 and TRBV6-3 among them.

The germline gives CDR1 SGHTA, CDR2 FQGNSA. V was cut by 4 bases and J by 2 bases, with 9 bases left in between. The CDR3 consists of 14 residues. As for this clone: The target antigen is unknown. Distinct nucleotide sequences in the sample also encode this CDR3.

The PCR was carried out with 60 Vbeta primers and 13 Jbeta primers. Per the study methods: In a later analysis, 10 million to 11 million of about 80 million unique beta chains occurred in at least two donors. TCRdb's table, derived via immunoSEQ multiplex PCR, lists solely in-frame clones and lacks some. The DNA was the basis for D and trimming; V, J and clone size are from that table. Among about 150,000 clones listed, about 73% were seen once. The chain links TRBV7-2 to TRBJ1-5; possibly TRBD1 for D (5 bases). This clonotype was obtained from a woman aged 55-70 years in good health and CMV-seropositive. The sample was PBMCs. This CDR3 is CASSSDSGNQPQHF. The DNA of the CDR3 is TGTGCCAGCAGCTCCGACAGCGGCAATCAGCCCCAGCATTTT.